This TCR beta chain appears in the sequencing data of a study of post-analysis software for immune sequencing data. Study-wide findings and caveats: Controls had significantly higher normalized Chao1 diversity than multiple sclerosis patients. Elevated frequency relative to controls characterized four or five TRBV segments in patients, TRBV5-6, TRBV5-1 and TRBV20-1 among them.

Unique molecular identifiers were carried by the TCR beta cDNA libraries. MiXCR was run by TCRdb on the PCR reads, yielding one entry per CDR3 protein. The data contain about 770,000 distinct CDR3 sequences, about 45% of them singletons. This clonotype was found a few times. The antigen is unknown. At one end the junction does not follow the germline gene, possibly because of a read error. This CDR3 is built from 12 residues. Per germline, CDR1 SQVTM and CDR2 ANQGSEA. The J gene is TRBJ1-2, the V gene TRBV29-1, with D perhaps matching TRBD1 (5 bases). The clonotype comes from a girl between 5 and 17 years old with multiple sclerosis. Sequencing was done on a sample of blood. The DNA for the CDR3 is TGTAGCGCCCGGGGCGACTATGAAGGCTACACCTTC. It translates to CSARGDYEGYTF.